This is a list of T cell receptor beta chains from one sample in a study of cytomegalovirus exposure and HLA in healthy donors. Using immunoSEQ multiplex PCR, the repertoire was profiled, and TCRdb retains in-frame clones only, with some absent. The repertoire consists of some 160,000 clones, with 81% occurring once and the leading ten covering 1% to 1.5%. Sequencing input: PBMCs. The receptors stem from a man aged 45 to 65 in good health and CMV-seropositive. Each CDR3 is given with its conserved first and last residue. A D gene is named only where the DNA matches it firmly. Size is stated for part of the rows, as once, few or many counts, or as a class when the clone is expanded.

j_gene: TRBJ1-5
abundance: -
v_gene: TRBV30
d_gene: TRBD1
CDR3nt: TGTGCCTTCGCGCTTTCGGGACAGGGAAACAATCAGCCCCAGCATTTT
CDR3aa: CAFALSGQGNNQPQHF

j_gene: TRBJ1-2
abundance: -
v_gene: TRBV19
d_gene: TRBD1
CDR3nt: TGTGCCAGTAGTGCTCGGAACGACAGGGAGGCCTATGGCTACACCTTC
CDR3aa: CASSARNDREAYGYTF

j_gene: TRBJ2-1
abundance: -
v_gene: TRBV7-6
d_gene: -
CDR3nt: TGTGCCAGCAGTTCTCGGAGTTACAATGAGCAGTTCTTC
CDR3aa: CASSSRSYNEQFF

j_gene: TRBJ2-1
abundance: -
v_gene: TRBV7-9
d_gene: -
CDR3nt: TGTGCCAGCAGCCCCCCGAGCCCTGGGCAGTTCTTC
CDR3aa: CASSPPSPGQFF

j_gene: TRBJ1-4
abundance: -
v_gene: TRBV9
d_gene: TRBD1
CDR3nt: TGTGCCAGCAGCGCGGATACAGGGGGGTTTAATGAAAAACTGTTTTTT
CDR3aa: CASSADTGGFNEKLFF

j_gene: TRBJ2-2
abundance: -
v_gene: TRBV5-1
d_gene: -
CDR3nt: TGCGCCAGCAGCCCCGTCGGGGGATCGAACACCGGGGAGCTGTTTTTT
CDR3aa: CASSPVGGSNTGELFF

j_gene: TRBJ1-5
abundance: few
v_gene: TRBV28
d_gene: -
CDR3nt: TGTGCCAGCAGCCCCCGGGGGAGGGCTAATCAGCCCCAGCATTTT
CDR3aa: CASSPRGRANQPQHF

j_gene: TRBJ1-6
abundance: -
v_gene: TRBV9
d_gene: -
CDR3nt: TGTGCCAGCAGCGTAGAGGAGGGGAAGGGGTCACCCCTCCACTTT
CDR3aa: CASSVEEGKGSPLHF

j_gene: TRBJ2-3
abundance: once
v_gene: TRBV2
d_gene: TRBD1
CDR3nt: TGTGCCAGCAGGAGGACAGGGTCGTCTGATACGCAGTATTTT
CDR3aa: CASRRTGSSDTQYF

j_gene: TRBJ1-5
abundance: -
v_gene: TRBV7-8
d_gene: TRBD1
CDR3nt: TGTGCCAGCAGCCCATTAGCGCCCTACAGGGGAGCGGAGCAGCCCCAGCATTTT
CDR3aa: CASSPLAPYRGAEQPQHF

j_gene: TRBJ2-3
abundance: -
v_gene: TRBV9
d_gene: TRBD2
CDR3nt: TGTGCCAGCAGCGTAGAACTAGCGGATACGCAGTATTTT
CDR3aa: CASSVELADTQYF

j_gene: TRBJ2-1
abundance: -
v_gene: TRBV5-1
d_gene: TRBD2
CDR3nt: TGCGCCAGCAGCTGGGGACTAGCGAATGAGCAGTTCTTC
CDR3aa: CASSWGLANEQFF

j_gene: TRBJ2-1
abundance: -
v_gene: TRBV19
d_gene: TRBD2
CDR3nt: TGTGCCAGTAAGCCCGGGACTAGCGGGAACAATGAGCAGTTCTTC
CDR3aa: CASKPGTSGNNEQFF

j_gene: TRBJ2-7
abundance: -
v_gene: TRBV18
d_gene: TRBD1
CDR3nt: TGTGCCAGCTCACGTGCCGGGACAGGCGGATCCGAGCAGTACTTC
CDR3aa: CASSRAGTGGSEQYF

j_gene: TRBJ2-7
abundance: once
v_gene: TRBV5-6
d_gene: -
CDR3nt: TGTGCCAGCAGCTTGCGGGGAGGGGGGGTCTACGAGCAGTACTTC
CDR3aa: CASSLRGGGVYEQYF

j_gene: TRBJ1-4
abundance: -
v_gene: TRBV6-1
d_gene: -
CDR3nt: TGTGCCAGCAGTGAATATTCGGGGGTCAATGAAAAACTGTTTTTT
CDR3aa: CASSEYSGVNEKLFF

j_gene: TRBJ2-1
abundance: -
v_gene: TRBV7-6
d_gene: -
CDR3nt: TGTGCCAGCAGCTTAGATCCCGGGTCGAGCTCCTACAATGAGCAGTTCTTC
CDR3aa: CASSLDPGSSSYNEQFF

j_gene: TRBJ2-1
abundance: -
v_gene: TRBV18
d_gene: -
CDR3nt: TGTGCCACCTTACTGGGGGGAAGCTCCTACAATGAGCAGTTCTTC
CDR3aa: CATLLGGSSYNEQFF

j_gene: TRBJ2-1
abundance: few
v_gene: TRBV11-2
d_gene: -
CDR3nt: TGTGCCAGCACCCGATGGGGTAGCGGTAATTACAATGAGCAGTTCTTC
CDR3aa: CASTRWGSGNYNEQFF

j_gene: TRBJ1-1
abundance: -
v_gene: TRBV28
d_gene: TRBD1
CDR3nt: TGTGCCAGCAGTTTAGGGACAGGATTACAAGCTTTCTTT
CDR3aa: CASSLGTGLQAFF

j_gene: TRBJ1-1
abundance: -
v_gene: TRBV10-2
d_gene: TRBD1
CDR3nt: TGCGCCAGCAGTGAGGCGACAGGGGCCCGGGGCACTGAAGCTTTCTTT
CDR3aa: CASSEATGARGTEAFF

j_gene: TRBJ2-3
abundance: -
v_gene: TRBV5-6
d_gene: TRBD2
CDR3nt: TGTGCCAGCAGCTTATTCGTAGGACTAGCGGGAACAGATACGCAGTATTTT
CDR3aa: CASSLFVGLAGTDTQYF

j_gene: TRBJ2-7
abundance: once
v_gene: TRBV27
d_gene: -
CDR3nt: TGTGCCACCTCGGTGGGTGGGGCATCCTACGAGCAGTACTTC
CDR3aa: CATSVGGASYEQYF

j_gene: TRBJ2-1
abundance: -
v_gene: TRBV7-2
d_gene: TRBD2
CDR3nt: TGTGCCAGCAGCTCCCGGACTAGCGGCAATGAGCAGTTCTTC
CDR3aa: CASSSRTSGNEQFF

j_gene: TRBJ2-4
abundance: once
v_gene: TRBV28
d_gene: TRBD2
CDR3nt: TGTGCCAGCAGCGACGGGAGGGTTGCCAAAAACATTCAGTACTTC
CDR3aa: CASSDGRVAKNIQYF

j_gene: TRBJ2-3
abundance: -
v_gene: TRBV10-1
d_gene: TRBD1
CDR3nt: TGCGCCAGCAGTGAGACAGGGGGGACAGATACGCAGTATTTT
CDR3aa: CASSETGGTDTQYF

j_gene: TRBJ2-4
abundance: -
v_gene: TRBV11-3
d_gene: TRBD2
CDR3nt: TGTGCCAGCAGCTCCGGGAGGGGAAACATTCAGTACTTC
CDR3aa: CASSSGRGNIQYF

j_gene: TRBJ2-5
abundance: -
v_gene: TRBV7-6
d_gene: TRBD2
CDR3nt: TGTGCCAGCAGCTTATGGGGGGGTTACCAAGAGACCCAGTACTTC
CDR3aa: CASSLWGGYQETQYF